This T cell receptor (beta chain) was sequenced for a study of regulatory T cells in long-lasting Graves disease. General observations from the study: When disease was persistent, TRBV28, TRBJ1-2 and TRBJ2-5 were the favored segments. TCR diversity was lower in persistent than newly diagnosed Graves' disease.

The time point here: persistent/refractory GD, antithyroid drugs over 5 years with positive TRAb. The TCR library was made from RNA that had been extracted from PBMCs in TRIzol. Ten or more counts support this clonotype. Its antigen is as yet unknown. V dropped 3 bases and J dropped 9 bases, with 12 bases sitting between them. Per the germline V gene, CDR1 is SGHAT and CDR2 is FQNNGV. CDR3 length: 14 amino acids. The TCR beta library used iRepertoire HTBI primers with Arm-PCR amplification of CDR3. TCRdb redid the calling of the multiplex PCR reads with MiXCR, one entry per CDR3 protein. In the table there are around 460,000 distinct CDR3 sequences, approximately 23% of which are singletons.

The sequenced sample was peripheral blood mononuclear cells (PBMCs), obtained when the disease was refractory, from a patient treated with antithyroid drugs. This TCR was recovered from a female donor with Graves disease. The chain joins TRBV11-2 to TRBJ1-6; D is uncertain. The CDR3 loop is CASSFGDRVSPLHF. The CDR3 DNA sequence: TGTGCCAGCAGCTTTGGAGATCGAGTTTCACCCCTCCACTTT.